The clone carrying this T cell receptor (beta chain) was counted many times. The TCR beta CDR3 regions underwent amplification using RNA transcripts as the source. HTBI primers were the set used in a first-round RT-PCR of the TCR CDR3. TCRdb used MiXCR to reprocess the multiplex PCR reads, holding one entry per CDR3 protein. This sample has about 420,000 distinct CDR3 sequences, with approximately 15% found just once. The definition of stable Graves' hyperthyroidism was no ophthalmopathy progression within 18 months. Disease duration under 2 months; hyperthyroidism patients were aged 18 to 65. PBMCs were sourced from more than 9 ml fresh peripheral blood. The CDR3 has 15 residues. V trimming: 4 bases; J trimming: 3 bases; junction bases outside the gene matches: 5. Germline CDR1 MNHEY, CDR2 SVGEGT. The sample comes from a study of T cells in Graves' hyperthyroidism and ophthalmopathy.

This TCR derives from a woman in her late teens or twenties with Graves' hyperthyroidism. The sequenced sample consisted of blood. The gene calls are TRBV6-2 or TRBV6-3 and TRBJ1-1; 10 positions match TRBD1. The CDR3 region has the DNA TGTGCCAGCAGTTCCCGGGACAGGGGATACACTGAAGCTTTCTTT. Amino acid sequence: CASSSRDRGYTEAFF.